This TCR beta chain was identified during a study of T cells in Graves' hyperthyroidism and ophthalmopathy. Looking at the study overall: Initial diagnosis, before any treatment, was when peripheral blood was collected.

Authors of the study amplified TCR beta CDR3 regions from RNA transcripts. When the TCR CDR3 underwent first-round RT-PCR, the HTBI primer set was used. TCRdb itself ran the multiplex PCR reads through MiXCR, one entry per CDR3 protein. The sample consists of under 350,000 distinct CDR3 sequences, about 21% of them appearing once. The CDR3 extends over 17 amino acids. V was clipped by 0 bases and J by 4 bases; unmatched bases: 8. Per the germline V gene, CDR1 is LGHNA and CDR2 is YNFKEQ. The V and J genes are TRBV4-2 and TRBJ2-5; 10 nucleotides line up with TRBD2. The sample was blood. The clonotype was recovered from a woman aged 45-65 years with Graves' hyperthyroidism. The CDR3 nucleotides are TGTGCCAGCAGCCAAGATGGGCTAGCGGGAGAGGTAGAGACCCAGTACTTC. It is translated as CASSQDGLAGEVETQYF.